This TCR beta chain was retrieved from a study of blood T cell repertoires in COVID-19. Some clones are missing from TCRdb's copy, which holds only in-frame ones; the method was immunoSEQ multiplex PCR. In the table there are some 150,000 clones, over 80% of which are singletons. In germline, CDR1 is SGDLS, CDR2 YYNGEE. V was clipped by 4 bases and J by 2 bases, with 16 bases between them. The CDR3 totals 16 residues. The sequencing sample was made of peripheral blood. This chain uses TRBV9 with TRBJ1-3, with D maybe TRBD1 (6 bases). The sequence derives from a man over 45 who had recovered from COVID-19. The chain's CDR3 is CASSPHIQGPGNTIYF. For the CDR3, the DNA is TGTGCCAGCAGCCCCCATATACAGGGCCCTGGAAACACCATATATTTT.